This is a list of T cell receptor beta chains from one sample in a study of blood T cell repertoires in COVID-19. Assay: immunoSEQ multiplex PCR; the TCRdb copy retains only in-frame clones and omits some. The table lists roughly 200,000 clones, 70% to 80% of them singletons. Sequencing was carried out using peripheral blood. These TCRs come from a woman aged 40 to 50 with COVID-19, enrolled during active disease. Each CDR3 is given with its conserved first and last residue. Fields, in order: clone size, J gene, CDR3 length, V gene, CDR3 protein. Clone size is not always given. Where it is, it says once, few, many or a class for expanded clones.

-,TRBJ2-3,15,TRBV9,CASSESSGGRDTQYF
-,TRBJ2-5,13,TRBV7-9,CASKKLAAETQYF
-,TRBJ1-2,13,TRBV6-1,CASSETDIYGYTF
-,TRBJ2-7,14,TRBV7-2,CASTPGTGKGEQYF
few,TRBJ1-6,16,TRBV5-1,CASSSTGAPDNSPLHF
-,TRBJ1-4,14,TRBV19,CASSIRRSNEKLFF
-,TRBJ1-2,12,TRBV29-1,CSVDRGQGGYTF
-,TRBJ2-7,12,TRBV2,CASSGLADEQYF
few,TRBJ1-6,15,TRBV6-6,CASSYGTEVSSPLHF
-,TRBJ1-4,14,TRBV7-2,CASSPAGGSRKLFF
many,TRBJ1-1,13,TRBV19,CASSIPWTGEAFF
once,TRBJ1-3,17,TRBV15,CATSRGRGPPLGNTIYF
few,TRBJ1-5,14,TRBV10-1,CASSVSGQNQPQHF
few,TRBJ2-2,14,TRBV9,CASSSGTYTGELFF
-,TRBJ2-7,11,TRBV30,CAWSRPYEQYF
-,TRBJ1-1,14,TRBV27,CASRPGQGNTEAFF
few,TRBJ2-1,14,TRBV10-1,CASSEAASYNEQFF
-,TRBJ2-1,15,TRBV9,CASSRQLDLYNEQFF
-,TRBJ1-4,13,TRBV18,CASSQQGNEKLFF
-,TRBJ2-2,12,TRBV19,CASSSQGGELFF
-,TRBJ2-5,15,TRBV9,CASSHEGGSQETQYF
-,TRBJ1-4,16,TRBV11-2,CASSLEMGQPNEKLFF
-,TRBJ1-6,14,TRBV10-2,CASHYNDYDSPLHF
once,TRBJ2-6,17,TRBV7-2,CASSLIPYFSGANVLTF
-,TRBJ2-7,15,TRBV27,CASSLVLAQPYEQYF